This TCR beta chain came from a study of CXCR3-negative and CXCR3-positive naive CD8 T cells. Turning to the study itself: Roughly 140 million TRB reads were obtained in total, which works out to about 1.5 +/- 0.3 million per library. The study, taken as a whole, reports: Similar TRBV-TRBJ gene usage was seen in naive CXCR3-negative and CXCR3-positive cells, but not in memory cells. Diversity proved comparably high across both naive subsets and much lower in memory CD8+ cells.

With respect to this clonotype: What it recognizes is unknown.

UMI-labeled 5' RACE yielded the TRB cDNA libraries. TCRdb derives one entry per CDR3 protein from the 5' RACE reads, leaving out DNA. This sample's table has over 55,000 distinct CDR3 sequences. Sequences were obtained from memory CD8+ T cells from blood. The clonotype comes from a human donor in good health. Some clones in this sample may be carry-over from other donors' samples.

CDR3 amino acids: CASRGGHNSPLHF. This chain links TRBV27 with TRBJ1-6; absent DNA, TCRdb's TRBD1 call cannot be checked. This CDR3 has 13 amino acids. The germline CDR1 and CDR2 sequences are MNHEY and SMNVEV (reference sequence).